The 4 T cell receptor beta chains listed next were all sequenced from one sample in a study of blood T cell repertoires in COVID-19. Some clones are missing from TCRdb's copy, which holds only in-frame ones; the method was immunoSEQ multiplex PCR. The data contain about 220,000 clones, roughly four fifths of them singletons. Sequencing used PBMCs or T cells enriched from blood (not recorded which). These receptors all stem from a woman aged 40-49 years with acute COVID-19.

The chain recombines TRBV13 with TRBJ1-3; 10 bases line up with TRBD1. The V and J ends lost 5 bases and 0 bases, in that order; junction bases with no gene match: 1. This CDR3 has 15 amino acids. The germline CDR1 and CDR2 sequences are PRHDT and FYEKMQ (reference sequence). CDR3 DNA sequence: TGTGCCAGCAGCGGGACAGGGGACTCTGGAAACACCATATATTTT. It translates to CASSGTGDSGNTIYF.

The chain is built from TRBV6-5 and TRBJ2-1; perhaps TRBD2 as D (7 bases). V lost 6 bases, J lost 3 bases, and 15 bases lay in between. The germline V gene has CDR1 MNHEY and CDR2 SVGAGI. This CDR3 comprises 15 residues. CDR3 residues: CASRGRGGDYNEQFF. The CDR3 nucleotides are TGTGCCAGCAGAGGGAGAGGGGGGGACTACAATGAGCAGTTCTTC.

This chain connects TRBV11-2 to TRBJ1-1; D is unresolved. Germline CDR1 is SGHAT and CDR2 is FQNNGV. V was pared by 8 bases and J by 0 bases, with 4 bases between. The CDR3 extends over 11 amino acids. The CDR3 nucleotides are TGTGCCAGCGCGATGAACACTGAAGCTTTCTTT. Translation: CASAMNTEAFF.

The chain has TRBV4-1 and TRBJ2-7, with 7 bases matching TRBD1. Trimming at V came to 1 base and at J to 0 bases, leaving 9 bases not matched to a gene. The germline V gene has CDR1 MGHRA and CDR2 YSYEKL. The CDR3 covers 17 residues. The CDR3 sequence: CASSQVVGRGPSYEQYF. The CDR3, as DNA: TGCGCCAGCAGCCAAGTCGTGGGAAGGGGGCCCTCCTACGAGCAGTACTTC.